This T cell receptor beta chain was found in a study of read filtering for tumor transcriptome and immune sequencing (dated by TCRdb to between 2020 and 2021). The study in broad terms: The cohort consisted of about 17 male and roughly 15 female patients, with a mean age of about 64 years and an age range of roughly 45 to 85. Under revised international staging, about eight patients fell into R-ISS I, 15 to 20 into R-ISS II and about 7 into R-ISS III. Whole-transcriptome libraries were prepared with the TruSeq RNA Access Library Prep Kit after DNase treatment. TCR-region mapped reads per sample ranged from about 3.5 to 11 million with IR-seq versus only 85 to 1273 with RNA-seq. The study compared TCR repertoires from targeted immune repertoire sequencing and bulk whole-transcriptome sequencing run on the same bone marrow samples. One main goal was a read-filtering strategy for immune repertoire data, in particular deciding whether clonotypes backed by only one read should be removed.

On the study overall, not on this receptor specifically: When single-read clonotypes were removed, the proportions of shared clonotypes in IR-seq and RNA-seq correlated more strongly. In IR-seq, single-read clonotypes were approximately 82% of clonotypes but roughly 3.2% of total reads; in RNA-seq they were about 68% of clonotypes and 35% to 55% of reads. The sorted CD138-negative fraction was a mixed bone marrow immune population, not purified T cells. Clonotypes were captured by IR-seq at much higher depth and more reliably than by RNA-seq, and smaller IR-seq throughput was sufficient for identification of most shared clonotypes.

Each patient had bone marrow sampled at the time of active disease. Ficoll-Hypaque density gradient centrifugation was used to isolate the bone marrow mononuclear cells. CD138-negative cells were obtained by negative selection after labeling with CD138 magnetic microbeads on a MACS separator, removing myeloma plasma cells. Flow cytometry with CD138 antibodies on an Attune NxT was used to check how pure the isolated cells were. Total RNA was extracted using TRIzol reagent and was quantified on a NanoDrop spectrophotometer. For each patient, the CD138-negative bone marrow sample underwent paired RNA-seq and IR-seq. Measured from the cysteine to the phenylalanine, the CDR3 is 16 residues long. CDR3 DNA is the only sequence kept; it has 48 bases, read in frame from the first base. V loses 5 bases of germline sequence and J loses 10 bases, and the interval between the two ends is 23 bases. The germline V gene specifies SGHNT as CDR1 and YENEEA as CDR2.

This clonotype has just a few counts. Its specific antigen is unknown. It has no much larger one-base neighbor in the sample; base qualities were not kept. The Immunoverse kit was used to build TCR libraries from around 420 ng RNA, with molecular barcoded adaptors covering alpha/delta and beta/gamma chains. TCR library preparation used the same RNA that went into transcriptome sequencing. Sequencing of the TCR libraries was done on an Illumina HiSeq 4000 with 2 x 150 cycles. As for the authors' bioinformatics: With MiXCR, TCR reads were aligned to human V, D, J and C references and assembled into CDR3 clonotypes, with quality filtering and error correction included. The tcR package in R was used to analyze clonotype counts and gene usage diversity. For inspection of raw mapping reads, RNA-seq reads were mapped by STAR aligner version 2.5.3a onto GRCh37 of the human genome. To test the effect of sequencing depth on detected clonotypes, IR-seq fastq files were randomly downsampled using Seqtk 1.3. TCRdb applied fastp at Q25 and MiXCR to the public reads, then kept only in-frame beta chains. Duplicate CDR3 protein sequences are folded into a single record with the most common DNA and genes. In this record, the V and J calls reflect TCRdb's handling and not the investigators' own analysis. Here the sample has about 130,000 distinct CDR3 sequences; about an eighth occur a single time. Approximately 11% of the sample is held by the ten biggest clonotypes.

Recombination linked TRBV11-3 to TRBJ2-2; a tentative D call is TRBD1 (5 bases match). The clonotype originates from a donor at least 40 years old with multiple myeloma. Sequencing was carried out using a population of CD138-negative cells sorted from bone marrow. The cell subset or site label for this specimen denotes: bone marrow mononuclear cells depleted of CD138+ plasma/myeloma cells by negative magnetic selection. The CDR3 reads CASSAPGHGQREELFF. The nucleotides are TGTGCCAGCAGCGCACCCGGACACGGACAAAGAGAGGAGCTGTTTTTT.